These T cell receptor beta chains were read from a single sample in a study of regulatory T cells in long-lasting Graves disease. Using its own MiXCR run on the multiplex PCR reads, TCRdb lists one record per CDR3 protein. The sample consists of 400,000 or so distinct CDR3 sequences, about 20% of them appearing once. Sequencing was performed on peripheral blood mononuclear cells (PBMCs), taken when the disease was refractory, from a patient treated with antithyroid drugs. These receptors were taken from a female donor with Graves disease. Each CDR3 is given with its conserved first and last residue. A D gene is named only where the DNA matches it firmly. The size field is filled for only some rows; it gives once, few, many or a size class.

>NA|TRBJ2-4|TRBV4-1|few
CASSQGDILGGIKNIQYF
TGCGCCAGCAGCCAAGGAGACATTCTAGGGGGAATTAAAAACATTCAGTACTTC
>NA|TRBJ1-4|TRBV20-1|few
CSAGVGGWGEKLFF
TGCAGTGCCGGCGTGGGGGGCTGGGGTGAAAAACTGTTTTTT
>NA|TRBJ1-1|TRBV28|many
CASSLRWGGDTEAFF
TGTGCCAGCAGTTTACGGTGGGGTGGGGACACTGAAGCTTTCTTT
>TRBD1|TRBJ2-5|TRBV7-2|many
CASSLGDRAGETQYF
TGTGCCAGCAGCTTAGGGGACAGGGCTGGGGAGACCCAGTACTTC
>NA|TRBJ2-2|TRBV3-1|NA
CASSQQIFTGELFF
TGTGCCAGCAGCCAACAGATCTTCACCGGGGAGCTGTTTTTT
>NA|TRBJ2-5|TRBV28|few
CASSFLTGRETQYF
TGTGCCAGCAGTTTTCTGACGGGTAGGGAGACCCAGTACTTC
>NA|TRBJ2-7|TRBV4-1|NA
CASSQVGGSLNEQYF
TGCGCCAGCAGCCAAGTCGGGGGCAGCCTAAACGAGCAGTACTTC
>NA|TRBJ1-6|TRBV9|NA
CASSPRQEDSPLHF
TGTGCCAGCAGCCCAAGACAGGAAGACTCACCCCTCCACTTT
>TRBD2|TRBJ2-7|TRBV11-1|few
CASSGAGLELSYEQYF
TGTGCCAGCAGCGGCGCGGGACTAGAATTATCCTACGAGCAGTACTTC
>NA|TRBJ1-6|TRBV7-9|NA
CASSLGAANSPLHF
TGTGCCAGCAGCTTAGGGGCTGCGAATTCACCCCTCCACTTT
>TRBD1|TRBJ2-3|TRBV6-4|NA
CASSDSGTGGADTQYF
TGTGCCAGCAGTGACTCCGGCACAGGGGGCGCAGATACGCAGTATTTT
>TRBD1|TRBJ1-4|TRBV20-1|many
CSARVPGTGFSEKLFF
TGCAGTGCTAGAGTCCCGGGGACAGGGTTCTCCGAAAAACTGTTTTTT
>NA|TRBJ2-5|TRBV20-1|many
CSELSRGVETQYF
TGCAGTGAGCTCTCCCGAGGTGTAGAGACCCAGTACTTC
>NA|TRBJ1-5|TRBV5-1|NA
CASSPTGRSGNQPQHF
TGCGCCAGCAGCCCAACGGGCCGCTCGGGCAATCAGCCCCAGCATTTT
>TRBD1|TRBJ1-5|TRBV18|NA
CASSPPRGPEQPQHF
TGTGCCAGCTCACCACCCAGGGGGCCGGAGCAGCCCCAGCATTTT
>NA|TRBJ1-5|TRBV7-2|many
CASSLGRGANQPQHF
TGTGCCAGCAGCTTAGGGAGGGGCGCGAATCAGCCCCAGCATTTT
>TRBD2|TRBJ2-2|TRBV5-1|few
CASSPRTSGRQNTGELFF
TGCGCCAGCAGCCCGCGGACTAGCGGGAGGCAGAACACCGGGGAGCTGTTTTTT
>NA|TRBJ2-7|TRBV4-2|few
CASSQDGGMAEQYF
TGTGCCAGCAGCCAAGATGGCGGCATGGCCGAGCAGTACTTC
>NA|TRBJ1-5|TRBV24-1|few
CATSDVNRPQHF
TGTGCCACCAGTGATGTAAACCGGCCCCAGCATTTT
>NA|TRBJ1-6|TRBV27|NA
CASSLSGRAASPLHF
TGTGCCAGCAGTTTATCGGGTAGGGCGGCATCACCCCTCCACTTT